One sample yielded the 21 T cell receptor beta chains listed below, sequenced in a study of T cell repertoires in ileal Crohn's disease. Method: immunoSEQ multiplex PCR; TCRdb's copy keeps in-frame clones and lacks some. Of around 15,000 clones listed, 80% are singletons. The sequenced sample consisted of ileal tissue. These receptors were obtained from an adult with Crohn's disease.

The chain links TRBV27 to TRBJ1-2; 9 positions match TRBD1. Per the germline V gene, CDR1 is MNHEY and CDR2 is SMNVEV (reference sequence). The CDR3 runs 17 residues. V lost 5 bases, J lost 4 bases, and 14 bases stayed unmatched. Here the CDR3 reads CASSTGPGGQGAYGYTF. For the CDR3, the DNA is TGTGCCAGCAGTACGGGCCCCGGGGGACAGGGTGCCTATGGCTACACCTTC.

J is TRBJ2-2 and V is TRBV7-2, with 9 nucleotides matching TRBD1. Losses at the gene ends were 6 bases for V and 5 bases for J; bases not matched to a gene: 7. This CDR3 spans 15 amino acids. Germline loops: CDR1 SGHTA, CDR2 FQGNSA. DNA for the CDR3: TGTGCCAGCAGGTCCGGGACAGGGAGAACCGGGGAGCTGTTTTTT. Amino acid sequence: CASRSGTGRTGELFF.

The CDR3 bases are TGTGCCTGGAGTGTACTAGCGGGGGAATCCGGGGAGCTGTTTTTT. It is translated as CAWSVLAGESGELFF. The V and J genes are TRBV30 and TRBJ2-2; 11 bases fit TRBD2. J gave up 6 bases and V 0 bases, and 3 bases lay outside the gene matches. Germline V gene lookup returns CDR1 GTSNPN and CDR2 SVGIG (reference sequence). The CDR3 runs 15 residues.

In the case of this clone: The sample carries other DNA sequences with the same CDR3. The chain recombines TRBV10-2 with TRBJ1-5, with D maybe TRBD1 (6 bases). The V gene lost 4 bases and the J gene lost 3 bases, with 10 bases spanning the gap. CDR3 length: 14 residues. Per germline, CDR1 WSHSY and CDR2 SAAADI. The CDR3 nucleotides are TGCGCCAGCAGTGCAGACAGGCTCAATCAGCCCCAGCATTTT. Translating gives CASSADRLNQPQHF.

Regarding this clone: Other DNA sequences in the same sample also yield this CDR3. V is TRBV6-1 and J is TRBJ2-2, with 7 bases that match TRBD2. Germline CDR1 reads MNHNS; CDR2 reads SASEGT. The CDR3 has 16 residues. The junction had 2 bases not matched to a gene; V was cut back by 0 bases and J by 1 base. CDR3: CASSEAGGWNTGELFF. As DNA, the CDR3 is TGTGCCAGCAGTGAAGCCGGGGGGTGGAACACCGGGGAGCTGTTTTTT.

In its sample, this clone was seen a few times. The rearrangement joins TRBV25-1 to TRBJ2-3; TRBD2 matches 10 bases. With V trimmed by 5 bases and J by 2 bases, 10 bases remained unmatched. This CDR3 is 17 amino acids long. The V gene's germline CDR1 is MGHDK and CDR2 SYGVNS. The CDR3 protein is CASSSSGRVWSTDTQYF. The CDR3 DNA reads TGTGCCAGCAGTTCTAGCGGGAGAGTGTGGTCCACAGATACGCAGTATTTT.

The genes are TRBV30 and TRBJ2-2; the D is unclear. The CDR3 has 14 amino acids. The ends were cut back, 5 bases at V and 1 base at J, with 11 bases in the middle. Germline CDR1 is GTSNPN and CDR2 is SVGIG (reference sequence). The CDR3 is CAWRRSGNTGELFF. The CDR3 nucleotides read TGTGCCTGGCGACGGTCAGGGAACACCGGGGAGCTGTTTTTT.

V and J are TRBV10-3 and TRBJ1-5; no clear D gene. The V and J ends lost 3 bases and 0 bases respectively, with 6 bases between them. The germline CDR1 and CDR2 sequences are ENHRY and SYGVKD. The CDR3 spans 14 residues. CDR3 in DNA: TGTGCCATCAGTGATTCGGTTAGCAATCAGCCCCAGCATTTT. Its translation is CAISDSVSNQPQHF.

This clone was picked up one time. The chain links TRBV6-5 to TRBJ1-2, with D possibly being TRBD1 (6 bases). Trimming left V 7 bases short and J 2 bases short, with 14 bases between. CDR3 length equals 14 residues. Germline V gene data show CDR1 as MNHEY and CDR2 as SVGAGI. CDR3 sequence: CASTGLTGNYGYTF. CDR3 bases: TGTGCCAGCACTGGCCTTACAGGGAACTATGGCTACACCTTC.

This clone was found a few times. The V and J genes are TRBV29-1 and TRBJ2-1; 12 bases line up with TRBD2. CDR1 and CDR2 from the germline V gene are SQVTM and ANQGSEA. Trimming took 7 bases from V and 1 from J; bases not matched to a gene: 17. This CDR3 is 19 amino acids long. The CDR3 loop reads CSGEGGASGRAFSYNEQFF. CDR3 DNA: TGCAGCGGTGAGGGGGGGGCTAGCGGGAGGGCCTTTTCCTACAATGAGCAGTTCTTC.

J is TRBJ1-1 and V is TRBV5-1, with 7 bases matching TRBD1. The J segment lost 0 bases and the V segment lost 0 bases, leaving 8 bases of the junction unmatched. The CDR3 consists of 17 residues. The germline CDR1 and CDR2 sequences are SGHRS and YFSETQ. In DNA form, the CDR3 reads TGCGCCAGCAGCTTGGAAGTGGGGACAGCCATGAACACTGAAGCTTTCTTT. This sequence encodes CASSLEVGTAMNTEAFF.

The table lists this clone with a few counts. The rearrangement links TRBV5-1 to TRBJ2-1; 7 bases agree with TRBD1. The CDR3 consists of 13 residues. Trimming at V came to 3 bases and at J to 7 bases, leaving 4 bases not matched to a gene. CDR1 and CDR2 from the germline V gene are SGHRS and YFSETQ. Written as DNA, the CDR3 is TGCGCCAGCAGCTGGTCGACAGGGAATGAGCAGTTCTTC. It is translated as CASSWSTGNEQFF.

To note about this clone: The sample holds other DNA sequences that translate to the same CDR3. The J gene is TRBJ2-2, the V gene TRBV15, with D perhaps matching TRBD1 (5 bases). This CDR3 contains 15 residues. Trimming removed 1 base at V and 4 bases at J, with 10 bases between. CDR1 and CDR2 (germline): LNHNV, YYDKDF (reference sequence). As DNA, the CDR3 is TGTGCCACCAGCAGAGTCCAGGGCCTCACCGGGGAGCTGTTTTTT. Protein: CATSRVQGLTGELFF.

The chain combines TRBV19 with TRBJ1-1; D is ambiguous. Germline V CDR1 and CDR2: LNHDA, SQIVND (reference sequence). The CDR3 runs to 12 residues. Trimming left V 6 bases short and J 1 base short, with 6 bases between. This CDR3 reads CASRAGNTEAFF. The DNA for the CDR3 is TGTGCCAGTAGAGCGGGGAACACTGAAGCTTTCTTT.

The chain joins TRBV28 to TRBJ1-4; D might be TRBD1 (6 bases). V lost 4 bases to trimming and J lost 7 bases, with 13 bases between them. Germline loops: CDR1 MDHEN, CDR2 SYDVKM. CDR3 size: 14 residues. The CDR3 DNA reads TGTGCCAGCAGTTCCCCGGGGGGGCCTGAAAAACTGTTTTTT. It is translated as CASSSPGGPEKLFF.

J is TRBJ1-5 and V is TRBV4-1; no clear D. From germline, CDR1 is MGHRA and CDR2 YSYEKL. V lost 4 bases to trimming and J lost 0 bases, with 10 bases between them. This CDR3 has 15 amino acids. The CDR3 nucleotides read TGCGCCAGCAGCCTCGGTGGAGGTAGCAATCAGCCCCAGCATTTT. It translates to CASSLGGGSNQPQHF.

The chain joins TRBV29-1 to TRBJ1-1, with D perhaps matching TRBD1 (5 bases). With 7 bases removed from V and 2 bases from J, the gap between germline ends came to 14 bases. This CDR3 region has 13 residues. Germline CDR1 is SQVTM and CDR2 is ANQGSEA. CDR3 sequence reads: CSGGTGYNTEAFF. CDR3 bases: TGCAGCGGCGGGACCGGGTATAACACTGAAGCTTTCTTT.

V gene TRBV5-1 combines with J gene TRBJ2-1; 7 bases agree with TRBD2. The CDR3 sequence is 15 residues long. Germline V gene data show CDR1 as SGHRS and CDR2 as YFSETQ. Losses at the gene ends were 1 base for V and 2 bases for J; bases not matched to a gene: 3. Written as DNA, the CDR3 is TGCGCCAGCAGCTTGTCGCTAGCGGCCTACAATGAGCAGTTCTTC. Translation: CASSLSLAAYNEQFF.

The rearrangement joins TRBV23-1 to TRBJ1-2, with a possible D match to TRBD1 (5 bases). TRBV23-1 is reported as an ORF; its role is uncertain. CDR3 length equals 12 residues. The V and J ends lost 2 bases and 4 bases respectively, with 5 bases between them. The CDR3 region is CASSQRGYGYTF. The CDR3 DNA follows: TGCGCCAGCAGTCAAAGGGGCTATGGCTACACCTTC.

The rearrangement joins TRBV30 to TRBJ1-1; TRBD1 matches at 8 bases. Per the germline V gene, CDR1 is GTSNPN and CDR2 is SVGIG (reference sequence). With V trimmed by 3 bases and J by 10 bases, 4 bases remained unmatched. This CDR3 spans 11 amino acids. CDR3 in DNA: TGTGCCTGGAGGGGTACAGGGGGAGCTTTCTTT. Translating it yields CAWRGTGGAFF. The entire variable domain, with the rest obtained from reference TRBV30 and TRBJ1-1, is as follows: SQTIHQWPATLVQPVGSPLSLECTVEGTSNPNLYWYRQAAGRGLQLLFYSVGIGQISSEVPQNLSASRPQDRQFILSSKKLLLSDSGFYLCAWRGTGGAFFGQGTRLTVV.

This clone counts as medium-sized. This rearrangement joins TRBV30 to TRBJ1-1, with TRBD1 matching 9 bases. V was pared by 5 bases and J by 2 bases, with 3 bases of the junction left unmatched. CDR1 GTSNPN and CDR2 SVGIG come from the germline V gene (reference sequence). The CDR3 is made up of 13 amino acids. This CDR3 is CAWWDRANTEAFF. The CDR3 nucleotides read TGTGCCTGGTGGGACAGGGCAAACACTGAAGCTTTCTTT.